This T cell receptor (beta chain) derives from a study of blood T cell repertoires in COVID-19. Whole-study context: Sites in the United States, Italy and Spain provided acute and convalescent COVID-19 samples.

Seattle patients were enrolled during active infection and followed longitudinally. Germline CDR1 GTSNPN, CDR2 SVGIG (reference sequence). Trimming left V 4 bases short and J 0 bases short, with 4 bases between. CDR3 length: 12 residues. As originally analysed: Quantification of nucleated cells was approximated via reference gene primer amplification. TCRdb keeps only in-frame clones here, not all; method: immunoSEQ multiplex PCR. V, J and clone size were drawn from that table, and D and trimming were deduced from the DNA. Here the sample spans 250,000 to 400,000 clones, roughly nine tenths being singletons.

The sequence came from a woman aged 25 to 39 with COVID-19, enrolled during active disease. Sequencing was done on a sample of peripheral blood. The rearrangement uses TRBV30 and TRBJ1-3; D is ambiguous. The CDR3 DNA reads TGTGCCTGGAAGAGCTCTGGAAACACCATATATTTT. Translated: CAWKSSGNTIYF.